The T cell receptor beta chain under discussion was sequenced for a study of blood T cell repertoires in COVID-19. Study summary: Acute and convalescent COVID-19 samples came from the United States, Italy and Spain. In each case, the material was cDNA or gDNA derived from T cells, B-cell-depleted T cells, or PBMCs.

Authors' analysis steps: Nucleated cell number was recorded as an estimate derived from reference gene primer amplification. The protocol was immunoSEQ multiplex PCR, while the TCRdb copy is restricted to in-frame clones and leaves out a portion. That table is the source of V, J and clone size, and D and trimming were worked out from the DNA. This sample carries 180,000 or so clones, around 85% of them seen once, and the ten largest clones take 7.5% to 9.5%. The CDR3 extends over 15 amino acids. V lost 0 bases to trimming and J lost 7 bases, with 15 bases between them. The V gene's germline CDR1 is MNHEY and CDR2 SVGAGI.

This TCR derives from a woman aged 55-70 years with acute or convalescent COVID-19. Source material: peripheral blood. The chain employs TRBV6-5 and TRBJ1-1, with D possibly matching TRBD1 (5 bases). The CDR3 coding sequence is TGTGCCAGCAGTTACTCGTTAAACCCGGGGGGTGAAGCTTTCTTT. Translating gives CASSYSLNPGGEAFF.